This T cell receptor (beta chain) stems from a study of T cell responses to AZD1222 COVID-19 vaccine. Germline CDR1 reads KGHDR; CDR2 reads SFDVKD. The CDR3 loop spans 14 amino acids. The germline V and J ends were trimmed by 4 bases and 5 bases, with 13 bases remaining between them. About this clone itself: Antigen specificity is unknown.

Profiling relied on immunoSEQ multiplex PCR, and the TCRdb table lists in-frame clones only, not all of them. The sample records around 100,000 clones, roughly nine tenths being singletons. Overall study findings and caveats: Clonal diversity was possibly underestimated, and the donors were mostly white British, with more females. Spike-specific TCRs gained breadth and depth after people received two AZD1222 doses. Close to half of spike-specific TCRs reportedly recognize unmutated variant regions.

The source of this sequence is an adult in good health. The chain employs TRBV24-1 and TRBJ2-5, with D possibly matching TRBD2 (5 bases). The specimen comprised peripheral blood, sampled on day 0 of AZD1222 vaccination. The CDR3 is CATSETGMEETQYF. Here the CDR3 DNA reads TGTGCCACCAGTGAGACCGGGATGGAGGAGACCCAGTACTTC.